The rows below give T cell receptor beta chains drawn from one sample of a study of naive and memory T cell subsets. TCRdb redid the calling of the UMI-ligation and nested PCR reads with MiXCR, one entry per CDR3 protein. This table has 150,000 or so distinct CDR3 sequences, roughly 20% appearing once. The sequenced sample consisted of naive CD4+ T cells from blood. Receptors originate from a human donor in good health. The CDR3 runs from the conserved cysteine through the conserved F or W. A D gene is named only where the DNA matches it firmly. Only some rows state a clone size, as once, few, many or a class for expanded clones.

V	D	size	J	CDR3	DNA
TRBV6-5	NA	NA	TRBJ2-2	CASSYKRGQPNTGELFF	TGTGCCAGCAGTTACAAAAGAGGACAGCCCAACACCGGGGAGCTGTTTTTT
TRBV29-1	TRBD2	many	TRBJ2-1	CSVSSGRANEQFF	TGCAGCGTTTCTAGCGGGAGGGCAAATGAGCAGTTCTTC
TRBV2	NA	many	TRBJ2-2	CASRLGRGGELFF	TGTGCCAGCAGATTGGGGAGAGGCGGGGAGCTGTTTTTT
TRBV30	NA	NA	TRBJ2-2	CAWTSRSGRGGGAGELFF	TGTGCCTGGACCTCACGGAGCGGGAGAGGAGGGGGCGCCGGGGAGCTGTTTTTT
TRBV28	NA	NA	TRBJ1-2	CASWTIPNYGYTF	TGTGCCAGCTGGACAATACCTAACTATGGCTACACCTTC
TRBV4-1	NA	few	TRBJ1-5	CASSQDALGISNQPQHF	TGCGCCAGCAGCCAAGATGCCCTCGGGATTAGCAATCAGCCCCAGCATTTT
TRBV20-1	TRBD1	few	TRBJ1-5	CSARGVTPGTADNQPQHF	TGCAGTGCTAGAGGTGTAACCCCCGGGACAGCAGACAATCAGCCCCAGCATTTT
TRBV28	TRBD1	few	TRBJ2-5	CATTGARGETQYF	TGTGCCACCACAGGGGCGAGAGGAGAGACCCAGTACTTC
TRBV29-1	NA	many	TRBJ2-1	CSVRPLDYRLGNEQFF	TGCAGCGTTAGACCCCTTGACTACAGGTTGGGGAATGAGCAGTTCTTC
TRBV7-8	TRBD2	NA	TRBJ2-5	CASSPRTSGRSQETQYF	TGTGCCAGCAGCCCCCGGACTAGCGGGAGATCCCAAGAGACCCAGTACTTC
TRBV29-1	TRBD1	few	TRBJ2-7	CSVGGRQGVVEQYF	TGCAGCGTTGGGGGGAGACAGGGGGTGGTCGAGCAGTACTTC
TRBV5-4	NA	many	TRBJ1-1	CASSLGRADEAFF	TGTGCCAGCAGCTTGGGCAGGGCTGATGAAGCTTTCTTT
TRBV18	TRBD1	few	TRBJ2-6	CASSPRTGSSGANVLTF	TGTGCCAGCTCACCACGGACAGGGAGCTCTGGGGCCAACGTCCTGACTTTC
TRBV20-1	NA	NA	TRBJ2-7	CSAPRQGDPLRQYF	TGCAGTGCCCCTCGCCAAGGCGACCCACTTCGGCAGTACTTC
TRBV6-2/TRBV6-3	TRBD1	NA	TRBJ2-6	CASTRTGPFSGANVLTF	TGTGCCAGCACCCGGACAGGGCCCTTCTCTGGGGCCAACGTCCTGACTTTC
TRBV30	NA	NA	TRBJ1-1	CAWLTGHRNTEAFF	TGTGCCTGGCTAACGGGACATAGGAACACTGAAGCTTTCTTT
TRBV3-1	TRBD2	NA	TRBJ2-7	CASSLGTTLQQYF	TGTGCCAGCAGCCTTGGGACTACCCTACAGCAGTACTTC
TRBV6-5	NA	NA	TRBJ2-1	CASSYSAGPNPYNEQFF	TGTGCCAGCAGTTACTCGGCGGGCCCCAACCCCTACAATGAGCAGTTCTTC
TRBV6-6	NA	few	TRBJ1-1	CASNERRGPNTEAFF	TGTGCCAGCAACGAACGCCGGGGGCCGAACACTGAAGCTTTCTTT
TRBV20-1	TRBD1	NA	TRBJ1-2	CSASPETGAYGYTF	TGCAGTGCTAGTCCCGAGACAGGGGCCTATGGCTACACCTTC
TRBV15	NA	NA	TRBJ2-7	CATSRGFASSYEQYF	TGTGCCACCAGCAGAGGCTTTGCTAGCTCCTACGAGCAGTACTTC
TRBV7-3	NA	NA	TRBJ2-1	CASSPSPQGNAYEQFF	TGTGCCAGCAGCCCGAGCCCGCAGGGGAACGCCTATGAGCAGTTCTTC
TRBV6-6	NA	NA	TRBJ2-3	CASSWTRPQDSDTQYF	TGTGCCAGCAGTTGGACTCGCCCACAAGACTCAGATACGCAGTATTTT
TRBV19	NA	few	TRBJ2-1	CASSITGGRHGYNEQFF	TGTGCCAGTAGTATAACCGGGGGCCGTCACGGTTACAATGAGCAGTTCTTC
TRBV12-3/TRBV12-4	NA	many	TRBJ1-1	CASSRVMNTEAFF	TGTGCCAGCAGTAGGGTCATGAACACTGAAGCTTTCTTT
TRBV15	TRBD2	few	TRBJ2-1	CATSERAGGPWKNEQFF	TGTGCCACCAGCGAGAGGGCGGGAGGGCCTTGGAAAAATGAGCAGTTCTTC
TRBV7-8	NA	few	TRBJ2-1	CASSLEYAGEQFF	TGTGCCAGCAGCTTAGAGTATGCGGGTGAGCAGTTCTTC
TRBV11-2	TRBD2	NA	TRBJ2-7	CASSLSGSGYEQYF	TGTGCCAGCAGCCTGAGCGGGAGTGGTTACGAGCAGTACTTC
TRBV6-1	NA	few	TRBJ1-1	CASSELEGPNTEAFF	TGTGCCAGCAGTGAACTTGAGGGGCCAAACACTGAAGCTTTCTTT
TRBV20-1	NA	few	TRBJ2-2	CSALKTGAGELFF	TGCAGTGCTCTCAAGACCGGAGCCGGGGAGCTGTTTTTT
TRBV10-3	NA	NA	TRBJ2-7	CAIRGSKFDEQYF	TGTGCCATCAGGGGGTCGAAGTTCGACGAGCAGTACTTC
TRBV7-2	TRBD2	NA	TRBJ2-3	CASSLGASGPSTDTQYF	TGTGCCAGCAGCTTAGGGGCTAGCGGCCCTAGCACAGATACGCAGTATTTT
TRBV3-1	NA	NA	TRBJ2-1	CASSPLGDFWSNEQFF	TGTGCCAGCAGCCCCCTGGGGGACTTCTGGAGCAATGAGCAGTTCTTC
TRBV5-1	NA	NA	TRBJ2-1	CASATAAVSYNEQFF	TGCGCCAGCGCCACTGCCGCGGTTTCCTACAATGAGCAGTTCTTC
TRBV27	NA	few	TRBJ1-1	CASTPDRLNTEAFF	TGTGCCAGCACTCCCGACAGATTGAACACTGAAGCTTTCTTT
TRBV27	NA	NA	TRBJ1-4	CASSPMLVGNEKLFF	TGTGCCAGCAGTCCCATGCTCGTCGGGAATGAAAAACTGTTTTTT
TRBV20-1	NA	few	TRBJ2-5	CSARDPGRVAQETQYF	TGCAGTGCTAGAGATCCGGGCAGGGTCGCACAAGAGACCCAGTACTTC
TRBV2	TRBD1	NA	TRBJ2-3	CASGTAEGTDTQYF	TGTGCCAGTGGGACAGCCGAAGGCACAGATACGCAGTATTTT
TRBV2	NA	few	TRBJ1-5	CASATGLSNQPQHF	TGTGCCAGCGCGACAGGACTTAGCAATCAGCCCCAGCATTTT
TRBV12-3/TRBV12-4	NA	NA	TRBJ1-2	CASSSWDSYTF	TGTGCCAGCAGTTCGTGGGACAGCTACACCTTC
TRBV20-1	NA	NA	TRBJ1-5	CSARVGNSNQPQHF	TGCAGTGCTAGAGTAGGTAATAGCAATCAGCCCCAGCATTTT
TRBV28	NA	NA	TRBJ2-1	CASSFRSSYNEQFF	TGTGCCAGCAGTTTTCGGAGCTCCTACAATGAGCAGTTCTTC
TRBV12-3/TRBV12-4	TRBD1	NA	TRBJ2-7	CASRRTGAREQYF	TGTGCCAGCAGGCGGACAGGGGCACGTGAGCAGTACTTC
TRBV4-2	NA	many	TRBJ2-7	CASSQDLQGFAQYF	TGTGCCAGCAGCCAAGATCTCCAGGGATTCGCGCAGTACTTC
TRBV28	TRBD2	NA	TRBJ2-7	CASSLEVGLAVRGQYF	TGTGCCAGCAGTTTAGAAGTGGGGCTAGCGGTACGCGGGCAGTACTTC
TRBV20-1	TRBD2	NA	TRBJ2-7	CSAQILAGWGEQYF	TGCAGTGCCCAGATTTTAGCGGGCTGGGGCGAGCAGTACTTC